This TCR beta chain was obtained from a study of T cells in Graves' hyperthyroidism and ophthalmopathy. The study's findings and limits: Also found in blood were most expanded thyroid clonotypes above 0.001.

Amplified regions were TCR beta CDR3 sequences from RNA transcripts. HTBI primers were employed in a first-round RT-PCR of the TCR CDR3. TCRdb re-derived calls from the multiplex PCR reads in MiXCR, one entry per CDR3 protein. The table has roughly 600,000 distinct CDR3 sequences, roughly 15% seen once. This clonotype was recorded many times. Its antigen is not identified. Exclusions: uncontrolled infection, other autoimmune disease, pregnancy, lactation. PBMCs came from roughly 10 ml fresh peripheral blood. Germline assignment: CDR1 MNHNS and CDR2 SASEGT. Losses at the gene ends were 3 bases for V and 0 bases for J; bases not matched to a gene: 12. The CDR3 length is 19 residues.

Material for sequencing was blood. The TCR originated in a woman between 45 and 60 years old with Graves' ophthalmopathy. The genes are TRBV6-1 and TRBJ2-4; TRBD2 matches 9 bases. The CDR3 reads CASSDGGRAAYLAKNIQYF. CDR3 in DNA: TGTGCCAGCAGTGATGGCGGGAGGGCCGCCTATCTAGCCAAAAACATTCAGTACTTC.